This record covers a single TCR beta chain. Profiled with immunoSEQ multiplex PCR; TCRdb holds only in-frame clones, not every one. The top ten clones hold approximately 2% of a sample with 200,000 to 250,000 clones, about nine tenths of them seen once. Participants had their cohort set by participant-reported clinical history. Germline CDR1 is MDHEN and CDR2 is SYDVKM. The CDR3 has 15 amino acids. With 5 bases removed from V and 4 bases from J, the gap between germline ends came to 15 bases. These data come from a study of blood T cell repertoires in COVID-19. Whole-study context: Samples of COVID-19 (acute and convalescent) were obtained from the United States, Italy and Spain. PBMCs, B-cell-depleted T cells, or T cells provided the cDNA or gDNA that made up the material.

The source of this sequence is a woman in her late teens or twenties who had recovered from COVID-19. V and J are TRBV28 and TRBJ1-5; D may be TRBD1 (5 bases). The specimen was PBMCs or T cells enriched from blood (not recorded which). For the CDR3, the DNA is TGTGCCAGCAGTGATCCCCCGGCAGGGAATCAGCCCCAGCATTTT. Encoded protein: CASSDPPAGNQPQHF. Full variable domain (outside the CDR3, taken from reference TRBV28 and TRBJ1-5): DVKVTQSSRYLVKRTGEKVFLECVQDMDHENMFWYRQDPGLGLRLIYFSYDVKMKEKGDIPEGYSVSREKKERFSLILESASTNQTSMYLCASSDPPAGNQPQHFGDGTRLSIL.